The clone carrying this TCR beta chain appeared many times. TCRdb recomputed calls from the RACE reads with MiXCR, one row per CDR3 protein. The table includes fewer than 350,000 distinct CDR3 sequences, about 7.7% detected once. The data originate from a study of human T cells and chemical hapten exposure. The CDR3 totals 12 residues. The ends were cut back, 3 bases at V and 8 bases at J, with 10 bases in the middle. The germline V gene has CDR1 SEHNR and CDR2 FQNEAQ (reference sequence). The time point here: pre-sensitization, week 0. Treatment here: therapeutic diphenylcyclopropenone sensitization with weekly scalp DPC.

This sequence joins TRBV7-9 and TRBJ1-1, with unresolved D. This TCR came from a man aged 18 to 29 with alopecia areata. Some clones in this sample may be carry-over from other donors' samples. This specimen was whole blood, taken in connection with sensitization to the hapten diphenylcyclopropenone (DPC). This CDR3 is CASSFRGMEAFF. In DNA, the CDR3 is TGTGCCAGCAGCTTTAGAGGGATGGAAGCTTTCTTT.